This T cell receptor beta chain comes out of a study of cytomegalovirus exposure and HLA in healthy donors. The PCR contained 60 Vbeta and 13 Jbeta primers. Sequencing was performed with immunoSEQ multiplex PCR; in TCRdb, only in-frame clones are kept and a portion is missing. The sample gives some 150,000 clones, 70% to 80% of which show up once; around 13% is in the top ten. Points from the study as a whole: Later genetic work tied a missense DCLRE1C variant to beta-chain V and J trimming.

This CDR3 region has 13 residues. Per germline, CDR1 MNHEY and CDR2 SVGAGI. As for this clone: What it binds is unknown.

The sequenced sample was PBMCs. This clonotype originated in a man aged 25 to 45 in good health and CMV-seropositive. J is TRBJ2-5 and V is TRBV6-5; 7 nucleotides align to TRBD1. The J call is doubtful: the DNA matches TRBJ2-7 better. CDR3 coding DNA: TGTGCCAGCAGCCGCGACAGGGCCTACGAGCAGTACTTC. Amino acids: CASSRDRAYEQYF.